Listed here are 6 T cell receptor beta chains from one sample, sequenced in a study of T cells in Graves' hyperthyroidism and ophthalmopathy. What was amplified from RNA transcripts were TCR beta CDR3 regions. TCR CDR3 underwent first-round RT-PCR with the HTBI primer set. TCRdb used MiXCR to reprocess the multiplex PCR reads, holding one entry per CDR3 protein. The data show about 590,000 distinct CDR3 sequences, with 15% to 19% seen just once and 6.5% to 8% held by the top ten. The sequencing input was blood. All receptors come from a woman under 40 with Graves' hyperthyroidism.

The CDR3 sequence: CSARDTGLETQYF. The DNA of the CDR3 is TGCAGTGCTAGAGATACGGGCCTAGAGACCCAGTACTTC. The chain recombines TRBV20-1 with TRBJ2-5, with D unclear. Germline loops: CDR1 DFQATT, CDR2 SNEGSKA (reference sequence). Trimming removed 0 bases from V and 4 bases from J, with 9 bases in between. The CDR3 runs 13 residues.

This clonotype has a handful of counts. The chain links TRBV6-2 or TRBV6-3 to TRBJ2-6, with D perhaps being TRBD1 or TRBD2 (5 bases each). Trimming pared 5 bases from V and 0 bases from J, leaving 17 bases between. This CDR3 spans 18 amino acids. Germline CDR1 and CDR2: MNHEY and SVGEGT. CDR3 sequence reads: CASSTGWDPDSGANVLTF. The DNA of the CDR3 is TGTGCCAGCAGTACGGGTTGGGACCCCGACTCTGGGGCCAACGTCCTGACTTTC.

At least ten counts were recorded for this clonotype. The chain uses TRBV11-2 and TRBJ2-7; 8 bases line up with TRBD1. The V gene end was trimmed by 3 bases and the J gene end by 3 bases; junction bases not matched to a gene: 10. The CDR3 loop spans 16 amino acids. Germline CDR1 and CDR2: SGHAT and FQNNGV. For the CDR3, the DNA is TGTGCCAGCAGCTTTCTTACTGAGGACAGGGACTACGAGCAGTACTTC. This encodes CASSFLTEDRDYEQYF.

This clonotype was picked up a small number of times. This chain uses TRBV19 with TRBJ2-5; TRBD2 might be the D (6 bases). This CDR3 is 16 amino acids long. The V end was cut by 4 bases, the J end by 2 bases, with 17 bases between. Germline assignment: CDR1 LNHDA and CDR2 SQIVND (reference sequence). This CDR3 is CASSTGGLPSQETQYF. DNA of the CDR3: TGTGCCAGTAGTACCGGTGGACTACCTAGTCAAGAGACCCAGTACTTC.

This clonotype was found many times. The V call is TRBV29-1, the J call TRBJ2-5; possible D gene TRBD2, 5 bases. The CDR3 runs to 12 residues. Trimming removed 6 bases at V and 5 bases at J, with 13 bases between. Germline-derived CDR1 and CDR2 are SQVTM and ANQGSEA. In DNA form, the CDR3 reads TGCAGCGTCAGAAGGGAGTGGGAGACCCAGTACTTC. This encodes CSVRREWETQYF.

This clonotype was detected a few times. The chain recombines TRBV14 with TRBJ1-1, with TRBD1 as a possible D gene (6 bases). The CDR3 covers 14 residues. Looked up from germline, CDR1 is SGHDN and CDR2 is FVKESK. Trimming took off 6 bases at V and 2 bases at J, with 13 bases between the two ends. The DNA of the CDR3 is TGTGCCAGCAGGCTCAGGGGAGGTAACACTGAAGCTTTCTTT. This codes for CASRLRGGNTEAFF. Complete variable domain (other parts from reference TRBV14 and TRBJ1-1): EAGVTQFPSHSVIEKGQTVTLRCDPISGHDNLYWYRRVMGKEIKFLLHFVKESKQDESGMPNNRFLAERTGGTYSTLKVQPAELEDSGVYFCASRLRGGNTEAFFGQGTRLTVV.